Below are 7 T cell receptor beta chains sequenced from a single sample in a study of control samples from healthy donors and cancer patients (dated by TCRdb to 2018 to 2021). The library was made by the immunoSEQ multiplex PCR assay. TCRdb took over this immuneACCESS table, retaining in-frame rearrangements with V and J assigned. Such tables are incomplete; in checked studies, under half of the missing clones stem from an unresolved V gene, and the remainder is unexplained. The sample records under 150,000 clones, about nine tenths of which are singletons. Together, the top ten hold approximately 9.4% of the sample. Sequencing was carried out using blood. The origin of the receptors is a woman aged 25 to 39 in good health.

A note on this clone: A junction end diverges from the germline sequence, so it may reflect a read error. V gene TRBV7-7 combines with J gene TRBJ2-5; 11 nucleotides align to TRBD2. Germline CDR1 reads SSHAT; CDR2 reads FNYEAQ (reference sequence). CDR3 length equals 16 residues. The CDR3 is CASSLGGTSGQETQYF. The CDR3 DNA reads TGTGCTAGCAGCTTAGGGGGGACTAGCGGCCAAGAGACCCAGTACTTC. Together with reference TRBV7-7 and TRBJ2-5, the CDR3 gives the full variable domain: GAGVSQSPRYKVTKRGQDVTLRCDPISSHATLYWYQQALGQGPEFLTYFNYEAQPDKSGLPSDRFSAERPEGSISTLTIQRTEQRDSAMYRCASSLGGTSGQETQYFGPGTRLLVL.

The chain couples TRBV21-1 to TRBJ2-7; no check of the table's D call, TRBD2, against the DNA was made. TRBV21-1 is described as a pseudogene. There are 14 residues in the CDR3. CDR3: CASSCRRPPYEQYF. The CDR3 DNA reads TGTGCCAGCAGCTGCCGGAGGCCCCCCTACGAGCAGTACTTC.

This chain uses TRBV5-5 with TRBJ2-2; 8 bases are a match to TRBD1. There are 15 residues in the CDR3. CDR1 SGHKS and CDR2 YYEKEE come from the germline V gene (reference sequence). The ends lost 3 bases at V and 3 bases at J; junction bases unmatched: 4. CDR3 residues: CASSSGTGYTGELFF. As DNA, the CDR3 is TGTGCCAGCAGCTCCGGGACAGGATACACCGGGGAGCTGTTTTTT.

The V gene is TRBV5-6, the J gene TRBJ2-5, with D perhaps matching TRBD2 (5 bases). Germline V gene sequence: CDR1 SGHDT, CDR2 YYEEEE. There are 15 residues in the CDR3. V gave up 3 bases and J gave up 5 bases, with 17 bases separating them. CDR3 protein: CASSWNIGSGETQYF. CDR3 nucleotide sequence: TGTGCCAGCAGCTGGAATATCGGGTCGGGGGAGACCCAGTACTTC.

A remark on this clone: Mismatch with germline at one junction end may stem from a read error. V is TRBV29-1 and J is TRBJ2-1, with a tentative D call TRBD2 (6 bases). Germline-derived CDR1 and CDR2 are SQVTM and ANQGSEA. The CDR3 length is 11 residues. CDR3: CSVDLGTPVLF. The DNA for the CDR3 is TGCAGCGTTGATTTAGGGACTCCCGTGCTCTTC.

V usage is TRBV19 and J usage is TRBJ2-2; D unclear. In germline, CDR1 is LNHDA, CDR2 SQIVND (reference sequence). The CDR3 is 14 residues long. In DNA form, the CDR3 reads TGTGCTATAAAGGCAGGAAAGAACACCGGGGAGCTGTTTTTT. It is translated as CAIKAGKNTGELFF.

The chain combines TRBV19 with TRBJ2-3, with a weak D call TRBD2 (7 bases). The CDR3 is 16 residues long. V lost 2 bases and J lost 4, with 16 bases in between. The germline V gene encodes CDR1 LNHDA and CDR2 SQIVND (reference sequence). For the CDR3, the DNA is TGTGCCAGTAGTATAATAGGGGGAGGGCCCCCAGATACGCAGTATTTT. It is translated as CASSIIGGGPPDTQYF.